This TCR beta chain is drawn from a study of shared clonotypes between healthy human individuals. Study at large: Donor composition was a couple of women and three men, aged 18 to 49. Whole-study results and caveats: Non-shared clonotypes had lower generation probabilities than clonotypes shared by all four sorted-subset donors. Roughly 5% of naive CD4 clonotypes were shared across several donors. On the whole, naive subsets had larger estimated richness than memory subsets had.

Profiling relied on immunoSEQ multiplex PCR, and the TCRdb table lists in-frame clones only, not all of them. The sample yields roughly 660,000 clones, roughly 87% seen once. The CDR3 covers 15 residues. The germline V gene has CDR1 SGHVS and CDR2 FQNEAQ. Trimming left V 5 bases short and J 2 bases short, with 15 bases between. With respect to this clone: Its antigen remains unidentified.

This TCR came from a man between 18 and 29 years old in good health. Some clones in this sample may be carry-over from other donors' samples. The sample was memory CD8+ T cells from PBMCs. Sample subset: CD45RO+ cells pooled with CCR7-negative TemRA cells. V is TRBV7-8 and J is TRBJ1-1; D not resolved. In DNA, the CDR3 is TGTGCCAGCAGCCTGCCCCCCGCACCTAACACTGAAGCTTTCTTT. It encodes CASSLPPAPNTEAFF.